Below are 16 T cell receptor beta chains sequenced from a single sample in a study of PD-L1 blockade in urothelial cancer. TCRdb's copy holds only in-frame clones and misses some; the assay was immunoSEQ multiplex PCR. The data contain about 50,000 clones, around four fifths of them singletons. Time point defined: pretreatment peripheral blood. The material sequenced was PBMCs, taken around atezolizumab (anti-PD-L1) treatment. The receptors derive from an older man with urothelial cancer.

CDR3 bases: TGTGCCAGCCGGACAGGGCTTGAGCAGTTCTTC. Translated: CASRTGLEQFF. V usage is TRBV6-1 and J usage is TRBJ2-1, with TRBD1 identical over 8 bases. From germline, CDR1 is MNHNS and CDR2 SASEGT. V was pared by 8 bases and J by 9 bases, with 3 bases of the junction left unmatched. The CDR3 is made up of 11 amino acids.

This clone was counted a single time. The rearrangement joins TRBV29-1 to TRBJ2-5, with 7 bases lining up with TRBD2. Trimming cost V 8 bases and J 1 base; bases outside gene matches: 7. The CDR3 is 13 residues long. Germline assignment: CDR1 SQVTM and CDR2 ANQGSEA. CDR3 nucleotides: TGCAGCTCTGGGGAGGGAGCCCAAGAGACCCAGTACTTC. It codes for CSSGEGAQETQYF.

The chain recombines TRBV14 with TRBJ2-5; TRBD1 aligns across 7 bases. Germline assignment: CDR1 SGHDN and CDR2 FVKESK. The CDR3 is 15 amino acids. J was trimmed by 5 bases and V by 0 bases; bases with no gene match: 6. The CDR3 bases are TGTGCCAGCAGCCAAGAGTTGAGGGGGCGGGAGACCCAGTACTTC. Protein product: CASSQELRGRETQYF.

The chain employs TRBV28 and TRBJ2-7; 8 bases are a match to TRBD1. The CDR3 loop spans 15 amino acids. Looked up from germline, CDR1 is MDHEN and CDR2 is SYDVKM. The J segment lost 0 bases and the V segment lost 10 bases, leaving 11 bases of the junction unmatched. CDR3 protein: CATKGRTGTSYEQYF. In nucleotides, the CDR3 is TGTGCCACCAAAGGAAGGACAGGGACCTCCTACGAGCAGTACTTC.

CDR3 nucleotide sequence: TGTGCCAGCACCTACCTAGCGAGCACAGATACGCAGTATTTT. It encodes CASTYLASTDTQYF. This rearrangement joins TRBV2 to TRBJ2-3; D perhaps matches TRBD2 (6 bases). The CDR3 sequence is 14 residues long. Germline CDR1 reads SNHLY; CDR2 reads FYNNEI. The V end lost 7 bases, the J end lost 0 bases, and 11 bases lay between the germline ends.

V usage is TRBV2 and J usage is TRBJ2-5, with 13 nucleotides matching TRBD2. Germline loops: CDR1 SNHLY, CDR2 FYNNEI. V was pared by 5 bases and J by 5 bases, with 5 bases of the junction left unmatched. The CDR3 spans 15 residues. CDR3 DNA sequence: TGTGCCAGCAGTTGGACTAGCGGGGGCCCGGAGACCCAGTACTTC. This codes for CASSWTSGGPETQYF.

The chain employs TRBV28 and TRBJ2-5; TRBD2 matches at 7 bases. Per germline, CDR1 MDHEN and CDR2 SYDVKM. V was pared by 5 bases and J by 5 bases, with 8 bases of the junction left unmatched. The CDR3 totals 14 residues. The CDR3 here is CASSDPGRRETQYF. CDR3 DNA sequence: TGTGCCAGCAGTGATCCCGGGAGGAGGGAGACCCAGTACTTC.

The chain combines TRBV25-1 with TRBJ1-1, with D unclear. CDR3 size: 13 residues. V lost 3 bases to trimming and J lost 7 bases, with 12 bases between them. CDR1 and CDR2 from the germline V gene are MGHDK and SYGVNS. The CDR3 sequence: CASSERQLGEAFF. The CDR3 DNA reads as TGTGCCAGCAGTGAGCGACAACTGGGTGAAGCTTTCTTT.

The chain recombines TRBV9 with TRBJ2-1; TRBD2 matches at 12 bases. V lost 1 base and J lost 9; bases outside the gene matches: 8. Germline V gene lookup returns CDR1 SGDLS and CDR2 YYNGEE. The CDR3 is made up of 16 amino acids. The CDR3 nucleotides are TGTGCCAGCAGCGTACCTAGCGGGAGGGCCTCGGGTGAGCAGTTCTTC. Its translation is CASSVPSGRASGEQFF.

Here the CDR3 reads CASSRGTGESYEQYF. The DNA for the CDR3 is TGTGCCAGTAGTAGGGGGACAGGGGAATCCTACGAGCAGTACTTC. The J gene is TRBJ2-7, the V gene TRBV19, with 10 bases aligning to TRBD1. V shed 4 bases and J 1 base; nucleotides not matched to a gene: 4. Germline CDR1 is LNHDA and CDR2 is SQIVND (reference sequence). This CDR3 contains 15 residues.

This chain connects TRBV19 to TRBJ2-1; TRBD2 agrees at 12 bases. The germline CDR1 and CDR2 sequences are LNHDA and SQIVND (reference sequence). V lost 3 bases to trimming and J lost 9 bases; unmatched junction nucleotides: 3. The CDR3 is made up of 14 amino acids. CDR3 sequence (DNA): TGTGCCAGTAGTATCACTAGCGGGAGGTCTGAGCAGTTCTTC. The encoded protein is CASSITSGRSEQFF. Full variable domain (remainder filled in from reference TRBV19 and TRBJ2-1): DGGITQSPKYLFRKEGQNVTLSCEQNLNHDAMYWYRQDPGQGLRLIYYSQIVNDFQKGDIAEGYSVSREKKESFPLTVTSAQKNPTAFYLCASSITSGRSEQFFGPGTRLTVL.

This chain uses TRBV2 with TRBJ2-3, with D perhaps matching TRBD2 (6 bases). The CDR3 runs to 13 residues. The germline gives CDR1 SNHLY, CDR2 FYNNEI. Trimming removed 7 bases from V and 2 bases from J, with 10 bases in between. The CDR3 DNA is TGTGCCAGCACGCCTAGCGACACAGATACGCAGTATTTT. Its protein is CASTPSDTDTQYF.

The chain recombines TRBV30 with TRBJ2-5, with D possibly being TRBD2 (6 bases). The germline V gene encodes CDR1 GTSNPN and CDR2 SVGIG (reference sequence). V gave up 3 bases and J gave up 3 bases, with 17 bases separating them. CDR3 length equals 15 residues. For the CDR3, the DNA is TGTGCCTGGAGCGTGCATGTGGGAGGTAAAGAGACCCAGTACTTC. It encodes CAWSVHVGGKETQYF.

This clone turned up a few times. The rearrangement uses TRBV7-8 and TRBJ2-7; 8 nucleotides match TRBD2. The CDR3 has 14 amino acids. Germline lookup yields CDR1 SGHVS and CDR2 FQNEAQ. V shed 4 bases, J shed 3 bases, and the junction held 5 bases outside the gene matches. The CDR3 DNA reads TGTGCCAGCAGCTCCCTAGCGGGTGTCTACGAGCAGTACTTC. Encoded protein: CASSSLAGVYEQYF.

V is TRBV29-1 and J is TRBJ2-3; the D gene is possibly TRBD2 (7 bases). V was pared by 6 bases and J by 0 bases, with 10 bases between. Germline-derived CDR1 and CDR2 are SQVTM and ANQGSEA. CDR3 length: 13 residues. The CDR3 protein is CSVEGGSTDTQYF. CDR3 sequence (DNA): TGCAGCGTCGAGGGGGGGAGCACAGATACGCAGTATTTT.

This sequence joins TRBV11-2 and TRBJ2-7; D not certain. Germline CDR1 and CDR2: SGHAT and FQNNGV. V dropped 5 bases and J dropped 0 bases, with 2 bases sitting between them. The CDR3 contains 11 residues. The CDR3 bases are TGTGCCAGCAGCCGCTCCTACGAGCAGTACTTC. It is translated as CASSRSYEQYF.